The 21 T cell receptor beta chains below were found in one sample sequenced in a study of shared clonotypes between healthy human individuals. Repertoires were generated with immunoSEQ multiplex PCR, while TCRdb's copy carries only in-frame clones and drops some. The sample lists some 1 million clones, 75% occurring once. Sequencing was carried out using memory CD4+ T cells sorted from blood. Documented subset: CD45RA-negative fraction. These TCRs come from a man between 18 and 29 years old in good health.

A single count supports this clone. The chain uses TRBV11-2 and TRBJ1-5; no firm D call. The CDR3 sequence is 13 residues long. Trimming shortened V by 2 bases and J by 4 bases, and 6 bases separated the two germline ends. In germline, CDR1 is SGHAT, CDR2 FQNNGV. This CDR3 is CASSLLRNQPQHF. Written as DNA, the CDR3 is TGTGCCAGCAGCTTATTAAGGAATCAGCCCCAGCATTTT.

The chain recombines TRBV19 with TRBJ1-2, with D possibly being TRBD1 (5 bases). The CDR3 runs 14 residues. The germline CDR1 and CDR2 sequences are LNHDA and SQIVND (reference sequence). V lost 6 bases to trimming and J lost 0 bases, with 11 bases between them. The CDR3 here is CASRKGLANYGYTF. The CDR3 coding sequence is TGTGCCAGTAGAAAGGGGTTGGCTAACTATGGCTACACCTTC. Combining the CDR3 with reference TRBV19 and TRBJ1-2 gives the whole variable domain DGGITQSPKYLFRKEGQNVTLSCEQNLNHDAMYWYRQDPGQGLRLIYYSQIVNDFQKGDIAEGYSVSREKKESFPLTVTSAQKNPTAFYLCASRKGLANYGYTFGSGTRLTVV.

This chain connects TRBV7-2 to TRBJ2-3, with TRBD2 identical over 8 bases. The CDR3 has 16 amino acids. CDR1 and CDR2 (germline): SGHTA, FQGNSA. V shed 1 base and J 5 bases; nucleotides not matched to a gene: 8. CDR3 nucleotides: TGTGCCAGCAGCTTAGTCTCGGGGGGGCCGAGAGATACGCAGTATTTT. Residues: CASSLVSGGPRDTQYF.

The chain recombines TRBV20-1 with TRBJ1-2; possibly TRBD1 for D (5 bases). The V gene's germline CDR1 is DFQATT and CDR2 SNEGSKA (reference sequence). V was clipped by 6 bases and J by 7 bases, with 12 bases between them. This CDR3 has 11 amino acids. CDR3 amino acids: CSADYGGGYTF. CDR3 DNA: TGCAGTGCGGATTACGGGGGTGGCTACACCTTC.

The chain has TRBV7-2 and TRBJ1-4; 7 bases line up with TRBD1. Germline V gene sequence: CDR1 SGHTA, CDR2 FQGNSA. V lost 1 base, J lost 8 bases, and 1 base stayed unmatched. The CDR3 is 13 residues long. This chain's CDR3 is CASSLGTGEKLFF. In nucleotides, the CDR3 is TGTGCCAGCAGCTTAGGGACAGGCGAAAAACTGTTTTTT. Filled out from reference TRBV7-2 and TRBJ1-4, the complete variable domain reads GAGVSQSPSNKVTEKGKDVELRCDPISGHTALYWYRQSLGQGLEFLIYFQGNSAPDKSGLPSDRFSAERTGGSVSTLTIQRTQQEDSAVYLCASSLGTGEKLFFGSGTQLSVL.

This clone has a single count. The V gene is TRBV5-1, the J gene TRBJ1-3; 11 bases align to TRBD1. CDR3 size: 14 residues. V was pared by 4 bases and J by 6 bases, with 3 bases of the junction left unmatched. Germline V lookup: CDR1 SGHRS, CDR2 YFSETQ. Written as DNA, the CDR3 is TGCGCCAGCAGCCCGGGACAGGGGGAAAACACCATATATTTT. Translation: CASSPGQGENTIYF.

The rearrangement uses TRBV5-8 and TRBJ1-1; 7 bases are a match to TRBD1. Trimming at V came to 4 bases and at J to 6 bases, leaving 3 bases not matched to a gene. Germline CDR1 reads SGHTS; CDR2 reads YDEGEE. The CDR3 loop spans 12 amino acids. CDR3 DNA: TGTGCCAGCAGCCAGGGACAGCCTGAAGCTTTCTTT. Translated: CASSQGQPEAFF.

For this clone: A read error may be the cause here, since a much bigger clone is one base away. Different DNA sequences within this sample yield the same CDR3. This rearrangement joins TRBV5-1 to TRBJ2-7; the D gene is possibly TRBD1 (6 bases). CDR1 is SGHRS and CDR2 is YFSETQ in the germline V gene. The CDR3 contains 13 residues. Trimming pared 2 bases from V and 2 bases from J, leaving 8 bases between. CDR3 sequence (DNA): TGCGCCAGCAGCTTTGGACAGACCTACGAGCAGTACTTC. This translates into CASSFGQTYEQYF.

The chain couples TRBV29-1 to TRBJ1-2; a possible D gene is TRBD1 (5 bases). Germline CDR1 is SQVTM and CDR2 is ANQGSEA. Trimming took 8 bases from V and 6 from J, leaving 22 bases between them. The CDR3 extends over 14 amino acids. CDR3 protein: CSPDAGEIRNGYTF. Written as DNA, the CDR3 is TGCAGCCCCGACGCGGGGGAAATAAGGAATGGCTACACCTTC.

The chain recombines TRBV6-6 with TRBJ1-4, with D maybe TRBD1 (5 bases). The germline V gene encodes CDR1 MNHNY and CDR2 SVGAGI (reference sequence). This CDR3 spans 15 amino acids. Trimming took 6 bases from V and 2 from J, leaving 13 bases between them. The CDR3 DNA sequence: TGTGCCAGCAGCCCGAAGGGACGGACTAATGAAAAACTGTTTTTT. It translates to CASSPKGRTNEKLFF.

The chain links TRBV11-2 to TRBJ2-1, with D perhaps TRBD2 (5 bases). The CDR3 length is 12 residues. CDR1 SGHAT and CDR2 FQNNGV come from the germline V gene. The V and J ends lost 2 bases and 7 bases respectively, with 6 bases between them. The CDR3 loop reads CASSLKRNEQFF. The CDR3, as DNA: TGTGCCAGCAGCTTAAAGCGGAATGAGCAGTTCTTC.

The chain recombines TRBV6-6 with TRBJ2-4; 14 bases map to TRBD2. The V and J ends lost 5 bases and 7 bases, in that order; junction bases with no gene match: 7. CDR1 and CDR2 from the germline V gene are MNHNY and SVGAGI (reference sequence). The CDR3 consists of 16 residues. DNA for the CDR3: TGTGCCAGCAGTCCCGGGGGACTAGCGGGGGCGAACATTCAGTACTTC. This translates into CASSPGGLAGANIQYF.

In this sample, this clone turned up a few times. The chain combines TRBV11-2 with TRBJ2-5, with 7 nucleotides matching TRBD1. Germline V gene sequence: CDR1 SGHAT, CDR2 FQNNGV. This CDR3 region has 13 residues. With 6 bases clipped from V and 5 bases from J, the junction kept 6 bases outside the gene matches. The CDR3 nucleotides are TGTGCCAGCAGAGACAGGGTCGGGGAGACCCAGTACTTC. Its translation: CASRDRVGETQYF.

The chain recombines TRBV18 with TRBJ1-3, with D unresolved. The CDR3 contains 15 residues. The germline V gene has CDR1 KGHSH and CDR2 LQKENI. V shed 0 bases and J shed 0 bases, with 6 bases lying between them. The CDR3 spells CASSPPVDSGNTIYF. CDR3 DNA: TGTGCCAGCTCACCACCGGTAGACTCTGGAAACACCATATATTTT.

This clone was detected a few times. J is TRBJ1-6 and V is TRBV7-9; D gene uncertain. Germline V gene sequence: CDR1 SEHNR, CDR2 FQNEAQ (reference sequence). The CDR3 sequence is 13 residues long. The V gene lost 5 bases and the J gene lost 10 bases, with 12 bases spanning the gap. As DNA, the CDR3 is TGTGCCAGCAGCCCGTTACAGAGCTCACCCCTCCACTTT. This sequence encodes CASSPLQSSPLHF.

For the CDR3, the DNA is TGTGCCTGGGGGACAGAACAAGAGACCCAGTACTTC. As protein: CAWGTEQETQYF. This sequence joins TRBV30 and TRBJ2-5, with 7 bases that match TRBD1. V dropped 5 bases and J dropped 2; count of bases not matched to a gene: 2. The CDR3 length is 12 residues. Germline CDR1 and CDR2: GTSNPN and SVGIG (reference sequence). Based on the CDR3 plus reference TRBV30 and TRBJ2-5, the full variable domain is SQTIHQWPATLVQPVGSPLSLECTVEGTSNPNLYWYRQAAGRGLQLLFYSVGIGQISSEVPQNLSASRPQDRQFILSSKKLLLSDSGFYLCAWGTEQETQYFGPGTRLLVL.

The genes are TRBV2 and TRBJ1-4, with 8 bases matching TRBD1. CDR1 SNHLY and CDR2 FYNNEI come from the germline V gene. Unmatched junction bases numbered 4, after V lost 4 bases and J lost 3 bases. The CDR3 is 15 residues long. The CDR3 sequence: CASSGNRGANEKLFF. DNA of the CDR3: TGTGCCAGCAGTGGAAACAGGGGGGCTAATGAAAAACTGTTTTTT.

This chain uses TRBV7-9 with TRBJ2-2; D remains ambiguous. V lost 2 bases to trimming and J lost 6 bases, with 10 bases between them. This CDR3 region has 14 residues. CDR1 is SEHNR and CDR2 is FQNEAQ in the germline V gene (reference sequence). The CDR3 loop is CASSLISLPGELFF. The CDR3 region has the DNA TGTGCCAGCAGCTTAATAAGTTTACCCGGGGAGCTGTTTTTT. The full variable domain, its missing parts supplied by reference TRBV7-9 and TRBJ2-2, is DTGVSQNPRHKITKRGQNVTFRCDPISEHNRLYWYRQTLGQGPEFLTYFQNEAQLEKSRLLSDRFSAERPKGSFSTLEIQRTEQGDSAMYLCASSLISLPGELFFGEGSRLTVL.

Points on this clone: Other DNA sequences in the sample encode the same CDR3. The chain recombines TRBV11-3 with TRBJ2-5, with TRBD1 identical over 8 bases. The CDR3 spans 13 residues. CDR1 SGHNT and CDR2 YENEEA come from the germline V gene. Trimming at V came to 4 bases and at J to 5 bases, leaving 3 bases not matched to a gene. The CDR3 reads CASSSGQGETQYF. CDR3 DNA sequence: TGTGCCAGCAGCTCCGGACAGGGCGAGACCCAGTACTTC.

The chain carries TRBV10-3 and TRBJ2-3, with 10 bases aligning to TRBD2. The CDR3 extends over 15 amino acids. The junction had 6 bases not matched to a gene; V was cut back by 6 bases and J by 3 bases. Germline V CDR1 and CDR2: ENHRY, SYGVKD. The DNA for the CDR3 is TGTGCCATCAGCAAGCGGGAGGGGGGGACAGATACGCAGTATTTT. Amino acid sequence: CAISKREGGTDTQYF.

This chain uses TRBV10-2 with TRBJ1-3; D gene uncertain. CDR3 size: 14 residues. Trimming took off 6 bases at V and 0 bases at J, with 9 bases between the two ends. Germline V gene data show CDR1 as WSHSY and CDR2 as SAAADI. The CDR3 sequence is CASRPQVSGNTIYF. The CDR3 DNA reads as TGCGCCAGCAGGCCGCAGGTCTCTGGAAACACCATATATTTT.